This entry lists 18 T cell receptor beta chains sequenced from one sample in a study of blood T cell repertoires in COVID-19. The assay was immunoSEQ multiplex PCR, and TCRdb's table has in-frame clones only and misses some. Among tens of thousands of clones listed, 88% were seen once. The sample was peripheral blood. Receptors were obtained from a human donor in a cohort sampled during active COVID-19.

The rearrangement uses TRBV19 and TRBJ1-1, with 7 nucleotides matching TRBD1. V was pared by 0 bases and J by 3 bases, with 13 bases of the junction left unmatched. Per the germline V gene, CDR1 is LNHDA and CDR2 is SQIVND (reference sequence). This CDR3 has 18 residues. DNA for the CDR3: TGTGCCAGTAGTATAGATCAAACCAGGGGGGATACGGACACTGAAGCTTTCTTT. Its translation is CASSIDQTRGDTDTEAFF.

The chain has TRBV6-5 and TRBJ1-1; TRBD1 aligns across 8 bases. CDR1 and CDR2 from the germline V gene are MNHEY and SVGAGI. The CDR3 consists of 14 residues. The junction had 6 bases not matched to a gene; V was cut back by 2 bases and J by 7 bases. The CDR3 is CASSYGDTGGEAFF. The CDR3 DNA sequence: TGTGCCAGCAGTTACGGAGATACAGGGGGTGAAGCTTTCTTT.

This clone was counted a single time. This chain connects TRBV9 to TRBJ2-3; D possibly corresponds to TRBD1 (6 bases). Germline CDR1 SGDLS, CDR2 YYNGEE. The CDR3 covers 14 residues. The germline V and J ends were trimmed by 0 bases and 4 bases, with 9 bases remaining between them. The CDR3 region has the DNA TGTGCCAGCAGCGTAGTGGGGGCCGCAGATACGCAGTATTTT. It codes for CASSVVGAADTQYF.

The CDR3 DNA reads as TGTGCCAGCAGCGTAGGGTCAGGGTGGGATGAGCAGTTCTTC. It is translated as CASSVGSGWDEQFF. The chain carries TRBV9 and TRBJ2-1, with D possibly being TRBD1 (5 bases). The germline V gene encodes CDR1 SGDLS and CDR2 YYNGEE. The CDR3 consists of 14 residues. V lost 0 bases and J 8 bases, leaving 12 bases between the germline ends.

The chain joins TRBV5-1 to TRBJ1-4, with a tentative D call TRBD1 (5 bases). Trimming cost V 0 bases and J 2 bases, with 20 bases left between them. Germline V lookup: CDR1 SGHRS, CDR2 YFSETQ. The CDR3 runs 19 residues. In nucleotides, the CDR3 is TGCGCCAGCAGCTTGGAGGGGCCTCGTTGGGCTTTGACTAATGAAAAACTGTTTTTT. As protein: CASSLEGPRWALTNEKLFF.

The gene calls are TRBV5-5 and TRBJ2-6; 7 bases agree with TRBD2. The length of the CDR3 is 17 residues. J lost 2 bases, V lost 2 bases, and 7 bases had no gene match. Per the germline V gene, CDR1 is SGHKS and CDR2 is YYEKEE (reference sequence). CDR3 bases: TGTGCCAGCAGCTTACTTTTCGGGGGGACTGGGGCCAACGTCCTGACTTTC. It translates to CASSLLFGGTGANVLTF. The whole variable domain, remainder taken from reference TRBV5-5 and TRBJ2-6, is DAGVTQSPTHLIKTRGQQVTLRCSPISGHKSVSWYQQVLGQGPQFIFQYYEKEERGRGNFPDRFSARQFPNYSSELNVNALLLGDSALYLCASSLLFGGTGANVLTFGAGSRLTVL.

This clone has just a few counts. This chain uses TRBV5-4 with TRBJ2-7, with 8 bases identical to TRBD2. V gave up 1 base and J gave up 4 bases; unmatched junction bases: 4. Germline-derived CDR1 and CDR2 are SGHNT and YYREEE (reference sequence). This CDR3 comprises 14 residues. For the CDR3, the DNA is TGTGCCAGCAGCTTGAAAGCGGGAGCGTACGAGCAGTACTTC. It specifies CASSLKAGAYEQYF.

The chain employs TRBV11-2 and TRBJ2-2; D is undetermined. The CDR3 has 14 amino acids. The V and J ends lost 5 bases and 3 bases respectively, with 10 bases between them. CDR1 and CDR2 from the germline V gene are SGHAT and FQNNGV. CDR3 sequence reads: CASSPPQDTGELFF. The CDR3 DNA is TGTGCCAGCAGCCCACCCCAGGACACCGGGGAGCTGTTTTTT. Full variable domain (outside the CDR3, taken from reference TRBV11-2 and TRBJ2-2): EAGVAQSPRYKIIEKRQSVAFWCNPISGHATLYWYQQILGQGPKLLIQFQNNGVVDDSQLPKDRFSAERLKGVDSTLKIQPAKLEDSAVYLCASSPPQDTGELFFGEGSRLTVL.

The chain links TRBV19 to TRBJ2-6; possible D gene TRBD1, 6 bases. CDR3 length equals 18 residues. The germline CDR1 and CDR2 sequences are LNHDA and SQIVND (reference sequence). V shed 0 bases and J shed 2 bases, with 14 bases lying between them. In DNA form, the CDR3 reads TGTGCCAGTAGTATAGATGGTAGGGGGTCTACTGGGGCCAACGTCCTGACTTTC. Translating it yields CASSIDGRGSTGANVLTF.

In nucleotides, the CDR3 is TGTGCCAGCAGACCGGACAGGGCCCCATCGAGGACTGAAGCTTTCTTT. This gives the protein CASRPDRAPSRTEAFF. The chain recombines TRBV27 with TRBJ1-1, with TRBD1 matching 8 bases. The germline V gene has CDR1 MNHEY and CDR2 SMNVEV (reference sequence). This CDR3 has 16 amino acids. The ends lost 6 bases at V and 5 bases at J; junction bases unmatched: 14.

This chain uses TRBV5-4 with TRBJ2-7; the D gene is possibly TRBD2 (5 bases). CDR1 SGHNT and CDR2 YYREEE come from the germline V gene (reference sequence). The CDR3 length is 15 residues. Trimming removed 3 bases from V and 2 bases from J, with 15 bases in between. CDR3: CASSSGRTEAYEQYF. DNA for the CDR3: TGTGCCAGCAGCTCGGGCCGGACGGAGGCCTACGAGCAGTACTTC.

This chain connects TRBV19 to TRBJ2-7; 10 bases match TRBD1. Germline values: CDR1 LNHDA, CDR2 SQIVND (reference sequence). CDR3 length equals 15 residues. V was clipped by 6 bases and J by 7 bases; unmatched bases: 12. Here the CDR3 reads CASSPLTGGPGEQYF. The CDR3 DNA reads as TGTGCCAGTAGCCCCCTGACAGGGGGCCCGGGTGAGCAGTACTTC.

In nucleotides, the CDR3 is TGTGCAAGTCGCTTATTTACTAGCGGGAGGGTTCCTCCGGACAATGAGCAGTTCTTC. This encodes CASRLFTSGRVPPDNEQFF. The J gene is TRBJ2-1, the V gene TRBV12-2; TRBD2 reflects the table's D call only, with no check against the DNA. TRBV12-2 counts as a pseudogene. The CDR3 is 19 residues long.

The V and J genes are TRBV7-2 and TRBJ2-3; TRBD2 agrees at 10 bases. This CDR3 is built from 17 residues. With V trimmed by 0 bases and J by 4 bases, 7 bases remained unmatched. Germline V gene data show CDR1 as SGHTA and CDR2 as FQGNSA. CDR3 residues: CASSLAAPSGGSDTQYF. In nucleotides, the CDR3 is TGTGCCAGCAGCTTAGCGGCCCCTAGCGGGGGATCAGATACGCAGTATTTT.

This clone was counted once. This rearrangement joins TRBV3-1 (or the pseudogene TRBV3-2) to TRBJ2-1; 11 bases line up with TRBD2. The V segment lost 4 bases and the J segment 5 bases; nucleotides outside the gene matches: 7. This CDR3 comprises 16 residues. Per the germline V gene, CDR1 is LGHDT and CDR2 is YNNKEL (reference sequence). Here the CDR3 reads CASSPTSGVLNNEQFF. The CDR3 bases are TGTGCCAGCAGCCCGACTAGCGGGGTATTAAACAATGAGCAGTTCTTC.

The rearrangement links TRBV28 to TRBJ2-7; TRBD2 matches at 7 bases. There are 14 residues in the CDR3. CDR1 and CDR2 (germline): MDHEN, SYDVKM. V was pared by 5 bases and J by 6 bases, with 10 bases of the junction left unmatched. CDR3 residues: CASSSAGVFFEQYF. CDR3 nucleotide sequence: TGTGCCAGCAGTAGTGCGGGGGTTTTCTTCGAGCAGTACTTC.

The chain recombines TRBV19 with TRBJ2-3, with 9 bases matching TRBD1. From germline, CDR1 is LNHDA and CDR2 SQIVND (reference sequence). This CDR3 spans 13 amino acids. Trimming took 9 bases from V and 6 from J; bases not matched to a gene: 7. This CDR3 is CASTTGGWDTQYF. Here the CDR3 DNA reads TGTGCCAGCACGACAGGGGGGTGGGATACGCAGTATTTT.

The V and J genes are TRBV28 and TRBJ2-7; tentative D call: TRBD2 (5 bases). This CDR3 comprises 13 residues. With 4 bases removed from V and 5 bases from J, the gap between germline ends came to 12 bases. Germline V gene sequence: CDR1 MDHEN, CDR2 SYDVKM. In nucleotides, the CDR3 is TGTGCCAGCAGTTCCGGGGAAAACCACGAGCAGTACTTC. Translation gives CASSSGENHEQYF.